The T cell receptor (beta chain) under discussion was sequenced for a study of blood T cell repertoires in COVID-19. Overall study context: Specimens from acute and convalescent COVID-19 originated in the United States, Italy and Spain. PBMCs, B-cell-depleted T cells, or T cells provided the cDNA or gDNA that made up the material.

This CDR3 contains 13 residues. The germline V gene encodes CDR1 LGHDT and CDR2 YNNKEL (reference sequence). V lost 4 bases to trimming and J lost 6 bases; unmatched junction nucleotides: 3. Authors' analysis steps: Reference gene primer amplification gave nucleated cell count estimates. Sequencing was performed with immunoSEQ multiplex PCR; in TCRdb, only in-frame clones are kept and a portion is missing. V and J calls and clone size are as listed in that table; D and trimming were resolved from the DNA. The data hold about 230,000 clones, with around four fifths observed a single time. The material sequenced was peripheral blood. The source of this sequence is an older woman with active or convalescent COVID-19. The chain couples TRBV3-1 (or the pseudogene TRBV3-2) to TRBJ2-5, with TRBD1 matching over 9 bases. CDR3 bases: TGTGCCAGCAGCCGGACAGGGGCGAAGACCCAGTACTTC. The encoded protein is CASSRTGAKTQYF.